This T cell receptor beta chain was retrieved from a study of T-cell reconstitution after alpha-beta-depleted transplantation in children. V dropped 5 bases and J dropped 3 bases, with 13 bases sitting between them. CDR3 length: 14 amino acids. Germline assignment: CDR1 MGHDK and CDR2 SYGVNS. A TCRbeta library incorporating unique molecular identifiers was prepared. Each CDR3 protein gets one entry after TCRdb re-called the PCR reads with MiXCR. The sample lists about 110,000 distinct CDR3 sequences; 9% to 12% were seen once. Sequenced material: PBMCs from the stem cell graft donor, taken from the stem cell graft. The receptor was isolated from a human donor who donated a stem cell graft to a child with acute lymphoblastic leukemia. This chain connects TRBV25-1 to TRBJ1-1, with a tentative D call TRBD1 (6 bases). CDR3 in DNA: TGTGCCAGCAGTCCCTCCAAGGGGGACACTGAAGCTTTCTTT. The encoded protein is CASSPSKGDTEAFF. The entire variable domain, with the rest obtained from reference TRBV25-1 and TRBJ1-1, is as follows: EADIYQTPRYLVIGTGKKITLECSQTMGHDKMYWYQQDPGMELHLIHYSYGVNSTEKGDLSSESTVSRIRTEHFPLTLESARPSHTSQYLCASSPSKGDTEAFFGQGTRLTVV.